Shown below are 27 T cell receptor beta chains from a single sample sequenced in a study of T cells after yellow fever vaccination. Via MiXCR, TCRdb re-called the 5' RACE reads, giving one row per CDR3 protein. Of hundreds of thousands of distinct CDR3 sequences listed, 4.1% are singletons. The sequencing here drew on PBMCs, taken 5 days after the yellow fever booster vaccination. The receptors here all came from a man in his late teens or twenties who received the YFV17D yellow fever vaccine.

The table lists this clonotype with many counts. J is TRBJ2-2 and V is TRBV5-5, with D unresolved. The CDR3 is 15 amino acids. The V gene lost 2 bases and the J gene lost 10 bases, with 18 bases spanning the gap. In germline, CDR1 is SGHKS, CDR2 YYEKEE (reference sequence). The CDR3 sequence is CASSLGVSPGVELFF. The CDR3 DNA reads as TGTGCCAGCAGCTTAGGAGTGAGCCCTGGGGTGGAGCTGTTTTTT.

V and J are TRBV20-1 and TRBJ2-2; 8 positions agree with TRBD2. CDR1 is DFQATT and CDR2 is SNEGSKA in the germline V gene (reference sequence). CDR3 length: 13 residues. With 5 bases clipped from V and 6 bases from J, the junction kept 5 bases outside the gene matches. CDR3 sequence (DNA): TGCAGTGCTGGCCTTAGCGGGGCCGGGGAGCTGTTTTTT. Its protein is CSAGLSGAGELFF.

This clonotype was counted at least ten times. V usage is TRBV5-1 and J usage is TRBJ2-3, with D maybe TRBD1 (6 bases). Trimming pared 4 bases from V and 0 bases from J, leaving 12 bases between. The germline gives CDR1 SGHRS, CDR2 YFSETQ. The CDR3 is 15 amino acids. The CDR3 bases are TGCGCCAGCAGCGAGGGACAATTAAGCACAGATACGCAGTATTTT. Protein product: CASSEGQLSTDTQYF.

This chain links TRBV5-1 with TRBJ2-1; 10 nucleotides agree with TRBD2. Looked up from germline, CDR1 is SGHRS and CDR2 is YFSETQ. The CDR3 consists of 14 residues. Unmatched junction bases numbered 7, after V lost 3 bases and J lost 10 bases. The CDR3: CASSYVAGGREQFF. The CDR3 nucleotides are TGCGCCAGCAGCTACGTAGCGGGGGGTCGGGAGCAGTTCTTC.

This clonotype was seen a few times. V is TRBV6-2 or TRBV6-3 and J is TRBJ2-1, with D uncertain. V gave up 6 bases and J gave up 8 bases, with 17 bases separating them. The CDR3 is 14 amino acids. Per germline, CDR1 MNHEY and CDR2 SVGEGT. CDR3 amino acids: CASSTQGLTDEQFF. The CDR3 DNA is TGTGCCAGCAGCACCCAAGGGCTGACGGATGAGCAGTTCTTC.

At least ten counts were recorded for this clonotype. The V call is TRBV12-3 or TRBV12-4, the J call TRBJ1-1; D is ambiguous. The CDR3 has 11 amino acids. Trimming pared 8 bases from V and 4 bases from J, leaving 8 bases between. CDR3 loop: CASQGATEAFF. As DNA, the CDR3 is TGTGCCAGCCAAGGCGCCACTGAAGCTTTCTTT.

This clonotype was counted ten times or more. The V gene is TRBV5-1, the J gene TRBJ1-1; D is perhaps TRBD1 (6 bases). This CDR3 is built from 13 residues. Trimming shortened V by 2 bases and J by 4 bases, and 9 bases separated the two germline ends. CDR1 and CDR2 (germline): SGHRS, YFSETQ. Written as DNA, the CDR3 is TGCGCCAGCAGCTTTGGGGGGCGCACTGAAGCTTTCTTT. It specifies CASSFGGRTEAFF.

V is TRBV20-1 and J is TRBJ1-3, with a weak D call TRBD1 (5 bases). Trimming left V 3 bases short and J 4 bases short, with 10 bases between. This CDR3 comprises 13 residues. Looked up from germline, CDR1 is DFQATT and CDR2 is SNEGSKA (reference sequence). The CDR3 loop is CSASGRAGNTIYF. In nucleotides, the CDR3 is TGCAGTGCTAGCGGCAGGGCGGGAAACACCATATATTTT.

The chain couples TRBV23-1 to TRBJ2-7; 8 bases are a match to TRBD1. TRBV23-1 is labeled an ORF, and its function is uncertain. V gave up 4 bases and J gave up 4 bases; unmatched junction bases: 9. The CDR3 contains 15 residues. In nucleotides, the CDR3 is TGCGCCAGCAGTCCCCCGGGACAGGAATCTTACGAGCAGTACGTC. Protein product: CASSPPGQESYEQYV.

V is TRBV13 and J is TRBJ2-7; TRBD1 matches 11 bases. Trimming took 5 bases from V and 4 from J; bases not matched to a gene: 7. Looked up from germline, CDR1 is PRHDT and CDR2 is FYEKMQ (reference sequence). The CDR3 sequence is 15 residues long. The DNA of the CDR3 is TGTGCCAGCAGCCCCTATGGGACAGGGGGTTACGAGCAGTACTTC. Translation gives CASSPYGTGGYEQYF.

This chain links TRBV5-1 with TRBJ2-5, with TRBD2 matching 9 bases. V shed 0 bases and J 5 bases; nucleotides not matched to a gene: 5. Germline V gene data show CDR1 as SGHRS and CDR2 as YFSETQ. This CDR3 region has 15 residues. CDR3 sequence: CASSLALAGLETQYF. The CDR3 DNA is TGCGCCAGCAGCTTGGCGCTAGCGGGGTTGGAGACCCAGTACTTC.

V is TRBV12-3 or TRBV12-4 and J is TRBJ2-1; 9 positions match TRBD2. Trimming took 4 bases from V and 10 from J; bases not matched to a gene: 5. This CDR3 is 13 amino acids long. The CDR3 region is CASSSLAGVEQFF. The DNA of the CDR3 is TGTGCCAGCAGTTCCTTAGCGGGGGTGGAGCAGTTCTTC.

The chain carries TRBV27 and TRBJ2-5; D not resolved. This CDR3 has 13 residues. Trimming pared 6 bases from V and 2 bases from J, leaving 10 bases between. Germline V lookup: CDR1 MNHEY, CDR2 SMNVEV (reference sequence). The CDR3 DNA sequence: TGTGCCAGCAGCATTACCTTTCAAGAGACCCAGTACTTC. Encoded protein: CASSITFQETQYF.

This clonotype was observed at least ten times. CDR3 loop: CASSLGPQRGETQYF. The CDR3 DNA follows: TGTGCCAGCAGTTTAGGCCCCCAGCGGGGAGAGACCCAGTACTTC. This rearrangement joins TRBV28 to TRBJ2-5, with 7 bases aligning to TRBD2. The CDR3 length is 15 residues. Germline V gives CDR1 MDHEN, CDR2 SYDVKM. The junction had 7 bases not matched to a gene; V was cut back by 2 bases and J by 4 bases.

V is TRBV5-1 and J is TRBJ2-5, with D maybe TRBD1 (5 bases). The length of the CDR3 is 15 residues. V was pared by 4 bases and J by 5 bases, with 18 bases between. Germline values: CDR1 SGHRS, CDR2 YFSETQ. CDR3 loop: CASSEGVRGRETQYF. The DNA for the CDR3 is TGCGCCAGCAGCGAAGGGGTTAGGGGCCGGGAGACCCAGTACTTC.

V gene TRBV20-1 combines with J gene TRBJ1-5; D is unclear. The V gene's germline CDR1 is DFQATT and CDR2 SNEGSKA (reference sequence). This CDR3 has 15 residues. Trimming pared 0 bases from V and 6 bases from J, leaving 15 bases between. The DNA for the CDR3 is TGCAGTGCTAGAGATCCCAGAACTGGTGGTCAGCCCCAGCATTTT. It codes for CSARDPRTGGQPQHF.

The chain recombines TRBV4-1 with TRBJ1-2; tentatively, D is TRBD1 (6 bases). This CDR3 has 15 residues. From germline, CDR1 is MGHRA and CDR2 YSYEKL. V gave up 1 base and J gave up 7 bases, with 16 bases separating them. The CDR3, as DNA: TGCGCCAGCAGCCAAGGGATTGGGGGGCCAAGTGGCTACACCTTC. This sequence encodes CASSQGIGGPSGYTF.

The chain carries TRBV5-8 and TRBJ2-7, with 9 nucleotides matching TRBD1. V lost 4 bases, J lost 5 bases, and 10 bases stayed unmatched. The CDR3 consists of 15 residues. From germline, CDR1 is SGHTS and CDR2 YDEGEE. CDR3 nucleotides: TGTGCCAGCAGCACACCGTGGACAGGGGACCACGAGCAGTACTTC. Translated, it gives CASSTPWTGDHEQYF.

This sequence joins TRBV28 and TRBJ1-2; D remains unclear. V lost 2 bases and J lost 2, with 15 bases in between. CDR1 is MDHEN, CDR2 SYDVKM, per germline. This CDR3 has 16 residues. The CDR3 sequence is CASSLGSAGSNYGYTF. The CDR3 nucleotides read TGTGCCAGCAGTTTAGGCTCCGCGGGGTCCAACTATGGCTACACCTTC.

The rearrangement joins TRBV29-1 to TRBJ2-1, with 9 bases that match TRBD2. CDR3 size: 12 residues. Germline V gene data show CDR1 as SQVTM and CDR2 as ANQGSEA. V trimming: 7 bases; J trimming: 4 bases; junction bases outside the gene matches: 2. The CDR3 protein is CSALAGYNEQFF. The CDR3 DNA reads TGCAGCGCCCTAGCGGGGTACAATGAGCAGTTCTTC.

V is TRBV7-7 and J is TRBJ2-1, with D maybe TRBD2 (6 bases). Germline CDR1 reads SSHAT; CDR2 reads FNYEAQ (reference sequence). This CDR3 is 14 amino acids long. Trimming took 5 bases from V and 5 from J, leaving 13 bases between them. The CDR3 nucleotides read TGTGCCAGCAGCAAAGGGACTGTAAACAATGAGCAGTTCTTC. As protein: CASSKGTVNNEQFF.

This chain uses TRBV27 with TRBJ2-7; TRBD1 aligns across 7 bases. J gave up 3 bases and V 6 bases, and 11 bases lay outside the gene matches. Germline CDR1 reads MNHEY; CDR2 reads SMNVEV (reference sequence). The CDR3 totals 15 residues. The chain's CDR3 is CASSIPGGSDYEQYV. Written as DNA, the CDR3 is TGTGCCAGCAGCATTCCAGGGGGTTCCGACTACGAGCAGTACGTC.

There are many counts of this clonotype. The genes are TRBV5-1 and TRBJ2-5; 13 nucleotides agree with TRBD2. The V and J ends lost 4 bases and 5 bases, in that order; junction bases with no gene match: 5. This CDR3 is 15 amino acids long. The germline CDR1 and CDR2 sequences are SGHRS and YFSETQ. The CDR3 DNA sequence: TGCGCCAGCAGCAGGACTAGCGGGGGAAGGGAGACCCAGTACTTC. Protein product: CASSRTSGGRETQYF.

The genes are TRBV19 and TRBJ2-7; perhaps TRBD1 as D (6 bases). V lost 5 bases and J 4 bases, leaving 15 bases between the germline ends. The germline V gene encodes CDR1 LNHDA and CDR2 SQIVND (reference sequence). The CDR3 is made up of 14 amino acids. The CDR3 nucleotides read TGTGCCAGTAGTGGCGCAGGGGTTCGGTACGAGCAGTACTTC. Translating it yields CASSGAGVRYEQYF. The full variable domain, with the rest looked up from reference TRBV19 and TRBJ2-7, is DGGITQSPKYLFRKEGQNVTLSCEQNLNHDAMYWYRQDPGQGLRLIYYSQIVNDFQKGDIAEGYSVSREKKESFPLTVTSAQKNPTAFYLCASSGAGVRYEQYFGPGTRLTVT.

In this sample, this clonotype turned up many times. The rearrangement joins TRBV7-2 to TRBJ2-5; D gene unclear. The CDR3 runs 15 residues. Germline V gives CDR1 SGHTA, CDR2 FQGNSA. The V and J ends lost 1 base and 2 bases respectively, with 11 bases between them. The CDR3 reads CASSLEPGSQETQYF. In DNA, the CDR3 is TGTGCCAGCAGCTTAGAGCCGGGCAGTCAAGAGACCCAGTACTTC. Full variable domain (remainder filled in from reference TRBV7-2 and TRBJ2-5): GAGVSQSPSNKVTEKGKDVELRCDPISGHTALYWYRQSLGQGLEFLIYFQGNSAPDKSGLPSDRFSAERTGGSVSTLTIQRTQQEDSAVYLCASSLEPGSQETQYFGPGTRLLVL.

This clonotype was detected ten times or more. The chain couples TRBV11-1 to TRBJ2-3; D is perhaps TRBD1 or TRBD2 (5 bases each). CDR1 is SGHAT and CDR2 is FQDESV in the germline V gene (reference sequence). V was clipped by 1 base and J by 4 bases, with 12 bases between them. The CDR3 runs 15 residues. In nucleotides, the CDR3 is TGTGCCAGCAGCTTAGTATCCGGGGCGGCAGATACGCAGTATTTT. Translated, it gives CASSLVSGAADTQYF.

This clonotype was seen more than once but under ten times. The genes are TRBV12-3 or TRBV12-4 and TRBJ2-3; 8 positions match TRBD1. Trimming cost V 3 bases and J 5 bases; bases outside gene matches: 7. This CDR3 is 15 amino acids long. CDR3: CASSFAGGGEDTQYF. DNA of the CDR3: TGTGCCAGCAGTTTCGCAGGGGGCGGAGAAGATACGCAGTATTTT.